This entry is about one T cell receptor (beta chain). Libraries were prepared by immunoSEQ multiplex PCR; TCRdb keeps only in-frame clonotypes and omits some of them. The sample shows under 350,000 clones, approximately 90% of them seen only once. The data derive from a study of blood T cell repertoires in COVID-19. Trimming removed 3 bases at V and 4 bases at J, with 16 bases between. Germline loops: CDR1 KGHSH, CDR2 LQKENI. This CDR3 is 16 amino acids long. Sequenced input: peripheral blood. This rearrangement joins TRBV18 to TRBJ1-5, with D possibly being TRBD1 (6 bases). The source is a man aged 35-49 years with acute or convalescent COVID-19. The CDR3 region has the DNA TGTGCCAGCTCACCCGGGGAGGGGGGTTGGAATCAGCCCCAGCATTTT. Its translation: CASSPGEGGWNQPQHF.